Each of the 25 T cell receptor beta chains below was sequenced from the same sample in a study of blood T cell repertoires in COVID-19. TCRdb keeps only in-frame clones here, not all; method: immunoSEQ multiplex PCR. There are 100,000 to 120,000 clones in the sample; roughly four fifths occur only once, and approximately 15% lies in the top ten. The sequencing input was peripheral blood. These receptors were taken from a woman aged 55-70 years with acute or convalescent COVID-19.

The CDR3 region has the DNA TGTGCCAGCAGCTCAAGGACAGGGGAGACCCAGTACTTC. Protein product: CASSSRTGETQYF. The chain links TRBV11-3 to TRBJ2-5; 8 bases match TRBD1. V trimming: 4 bases; J trimming: 5 bases; junction bases outside the gene matches: 3. In germline, CDR1 is SGHNT, CDR2 YENEEA. The CDR3 is made up of 13 amino acids.

The chain carries TRBV7-2 and TRBJ1-1; D is perhaps TRBD1 (5 bases). The ends were cut back, 2 bases at V and 2 bases at J, with 9 bases in the middle. The CDR3 is 14 amino acids. Germline V gives CDR1 SGHTA, CDR2 FQGNSA. In DNA, the CDR3 is TGTGCCAGCAGCTTATCAGGGATTAACACTGAAGCTTTCTTT. Translating gives CASSLSGINTEAFF.

This clone was recorded only once. V and J are TRBV5-1 and TRBJ2-1; 8 bases align to TRBD2. The CDR3 extends over 18 amino acids. The V and J ends lost 0 bases and 7 bases, in that order; junction bases with no gene match: 15. Germline V gene data show CDR1 as SGHRS and CDR2 as YFSETQ. This CDR3 is CASSLGSGGTQSWNEQFF. The DNA for the CDR3 is TGCGCCAGCAGCTTGGGGAGCGGGGGAACCCAAAGTTGGAATGAGCAGTTCTTC.

This chain uses TRBV4-3 with TRBJ2-7, with a tentative D call TRBD2 (6 bases). CDR3 length: 14 residues. Trimming stripped 4 bases from V and 0 bases from J, with 10 bases between. Per germline, CDR1 LGHNA and CDR2 YSLEER. The CDR3 region is CASSPDGGSYEQYF. CDR3 bases: TGCGCCAGCAGCCCGGACGGGGGCTCCTACGAGCAGTACTTC.

The chain links TRBV4-3 to TRBJ2-5, with D perhaps matching TRBD2 (6 bases). This CDR3 region has 15 residues. With 0 bases removed from V and 9 bases from J, the gap between germline ends came to 17 bases. Germline values: CDR1 LGHNA, CDR2 YSLEER. As DNA, the CDR3 is TGCGCCAGCAGCCAAGATTGGCTAGCGAGAGGGGCCCAGTACTTC. Its protein product is CASSQDWLARGAQYF.

This clone was found a few times. The chain couples TRBV5-1 to TRBJ1-4, with 9 nucleotides matching TRBD1. This CDR3 is built from 16 residues. V shed 0 bases and J 6 bases; nucleotides not matched to a gene: 6. Germline V gene data show CDR1 as SGHRS and CDR2 as YFSETQ. The CDR3, as DNA: TGCGCCAGCAGCTTGGAAGGACAGGGGCACTATGAAAAACTGTTTTTT. Its translation is CASSLEGQGHYEKLFF. The whole variable domain, remainder taken from reference TRBV5-1 and TRBJ1-4, is KAGVTQTPRYLIKTRGQQVTLSCSPISGHRSVSWYQQTPGQGLQFLFEYFSETQRNKGNFPGRFSGRQFSNSRSEMNVSTLELGDSALYLCASSLEGQGHYEKLFFGSGTQLSVL.

V usage is TRBV5-4 and J usage is TRBJ1-4; 8 bases align to TRBD1. Germline trimming cut 4 bases from V and 8 bases from J; bases unmatched to any gene: 10. The germline V gene has CDR1 SGHNT and CDR2 YYREEE (reference sequence). The CDR3 has 15 residues. The CDR3 DNA is TGTGCCAGCAGCCTCCCTGGACAGGGTGGGGAAAAACTGTTTTTT. It codes for CASSLPGQGGEKLFF.

Of note for this clone: Other DNA sequences within the sample encode an identical CDR3. This chain uses TRBV19 with TRBJ1-5, with TRBD1 matching 7 bases. The CDR3 loop spans 14 amino acids. Germline assignment: CDR1 LNHDA and CDR2 SQIVND (reference sequence). V lost 5 bases and J lost 5; bases outside the gene matches: 6. CDR3 in DNA: TGTGCCAGTAGTCGACAGGGCGGGGATCAGCCCCAGCATTTT. This encodes CASSRQGGDQPQHF.

The CDR3 protein is CASSPPGRGNEQYF. As DNA, the CDR3 is TGTGCCAGCAGCCCCCCCGGCAGGGGAAACGAGCAGTACTTC. This chain links TRBV3-1 (or the pseudogene TRBV3-2) with TRBJ2-7, with D possibly being TRBD1 (6 bases). The CDR3 length is 14 residues. Trimming pared 4 bases from V and 5 bases from J, leaving 15 bases between. Germline V gene lookup returns CDR1 LGHDT and CDR2 YNNKEL (reference sequence).

The CDR3 nucleotides are TGTGCCAGCTCACCACCGATAGGGGAGGGAGAGACCCAGTACTTC. Its translation is CASSPPIGEGETQYF. The chain uses TRBV18 and TRBJ2-5; 7 bases line up with TRBD2. The J segment lost 4 bases and the V segment lost 0 bases, leaving 5 bases of the junction unmatched. The CDR3 covers 15 residues. The germline V gene encodes CDR1 KGHSH and CDR2 LQKENI.

This chain joins TRBV6-2 or TRBV6-3 and TRBJ2-5; possible D gene TRBD2, 5 bases. Germline loops: CDR1 MNHEY, CDR2 SVGEGT. The V and J ends lost 3 bases and 5 bases respectively, with 13 bases between them. The length of the CDR3 is 14 residues. DNA for the CDR3: TGTGCCAGCAGTTATGTAGAGGGCGGGGAGACCCAGTACTTC. Its protein is CASSYVEGGETQYF.

This chain joins TRBV19 and TRBJ2-2, with a weak D call TRBD1 (6 bases). Per the germline V gene, CDR1 is LNHDA and CDR2 is SQIVND (reference sequence). CDR3 size: 13 residues. Between the trimmed V and J ends, which lost 8 bases and 6 bases, there was a span of 13 bases. CDR3 loop: CASFRGISGELFF. CDR3 coding DNA: TGTGCCAGTTTCAGGGGTATATCCGGGGAGCTGTTTTTT.

The genes are TRBV30 and TRBJ2-5; D remains unclear. Between the trimmed V and J ends, which lost 4 bases and 1 base, there was a span of 22 bases. This CDR3 comprises 17 residues. Germline V lookup: CDR1 GTSNPN, CDR2 SVGIG (reference sequence). The CDR3 DNA reads TGTGCCTGGACTGAGTGGCCACCTGCAGGCGTCCAAGAGACCCAGTACTTC. Its protein product is CAWTEWPPAGVQETQYF.

V is TRBV2 and J is TRBJ1-1; D not certain. V was trimmed by 5 bases and J by 0 bases, leaving 10 bases between them. Per germline, CDR1 SNHLY and CDR2 FYNNEI. This CDR3 has 14 amino acids. CDR3 sequence reads: CASSRGYMNTEAFF. The CDR3 DNA reads as TGTGCCAGCAGTAGAGGGTACATGAACACTGAAGCTTTCTTT.

The V gene is TRBV4-1, the J gene TRBJ2-5; D uncertain. V was clipped by 0 bases and J by 5 bases, with 4 bases between them. This CDR3 is built from 12 residues. CDR1 and CDR2 (germline): MGHRA, YSYEKL. CDR3 sequence (DNA): TGCGCCAGCAGCCAAGATCGGGAGACCCAGTACTTC. Its protein is CASSQDRETQYF.

The chain carries TRBV9 and TRBJ2-3; TRBD1 is a possible D gene (6 bases). Trimming removed 3 bases at V and 4 bases at J, with 15 bases between. From germline, CDR1 is SGDLS and CDR2 YYNGEE. The CDR3 length is 15 residues. CDR3 residues: CASSADSGVADTQYF. The DNA of the CDR3 is TGTGCCAGCAGCGCGGACAGTGGAGTAGCAGATACGCAGTATTTT.

The V gene is TRBV18, the J gene TRBJ1-3, with D possibly matching TRBD1 (6 bases). The CDR3 consists of 14 residues. Trimming stripped 3 bases from V and 4 bases from J, with 10 bases between. The germline V gene encodes CDR1 KGHSH and CDR2 LQKENI. The DNA of the CDR3 is TGTGCCAGCTCACCGGGACATAAGGGAAACACCATATATTTT. Translation: CASSPGHKGNTIYF.

The rearrangement joins TRBV5-4 to TRBJ1-3; 9 bases are shared with TRBD1. V shed 3 bases, J shed 3 bases, and the junction held 4 bases outside the gene matches. CDR3 length: 15 residues. Germline loops: CDR1 SGHNT, CDR2 YYREEE (reference sequence). DNA of the CDR3: TGTGCCAGCAGCTGGGGACAGGGAAGTGGAAACACCATATATTTT. Protein product: CASSWGQGSGNTIYF.

The V gene is TRBV7-6, the J gene TRBJ1-2, with D unresolved. V gave up 1 base and J gave up 4 bases, with 13 bases separating them. Germline V gene lookup returns CDR1 SGHVS and CDR2 FNYEAQ. This CDR3 region has 15 residues. This CDR3 reads CASSLDHRGAYGYTF. The CDR3 DNA reads as TGTGCCAGCAGCTTAGACCACCGGGGTGCCTATGGCTACACCTTC.

This clone turned up a few times. The gene calls are TRBV4-3 and TRBJ1-1; D not certain. Germline CDR1 is LGHNA and CDR2 is YSLEER. The CDR3 totals 15 residues. Trimming removed 0 bases from V and 4 bases from J, with 12 bases in between. DNA for the CDR3: TGCGCCAGCAGCCAAGAGTGGGAGGGAACCACTGAAGCTTTCTTT. It translates to CASSQEWEGTTEAFF.

The chain employs TRBV6-2 or TRBV6-3 and TRBJ1-5, with D possibly matching TRBD1 (6 bases). Germline lookup yields CDR1 MNHEY and CDR2 SVGEGT. The CDR3 is 18 amino acids. V was trimmed by 6 bases and J by 5 bases, leaving 26 bases between them. The CDR3 loop reads CASSPNPREGGFDQPQHF. In DNA form, the CDR3 reads TGTGCCAGCAGCCCCAATCCCCGGGAGGGGGGTTTTGATCAGCCCCAGCATTTT.

V and J are TRBV5-1 and TRBJ1-1, with unresolved D. CDR1 SGHRS and CDR2 YFSETQ come from the germline V gene. V was trimmed by 4 bases and J by 11 bases, leaving 27 bases between them. CDR3 length: 16 residues. CDR3 in DNA: TGCGCCAGCAGCCCTTCTAAGCGGGTCAGCCAAACAGAGGCTTTCTTT. It codes for CASSPSKRVSQTEAFF.

The J gene is TRBJ1-2, the V gene TRBV5-1, with a possible D match to TRBD1 (6 bases). This CDR3 contains 13 residues. CDR1 and CDR2 from the germline V gene are SGHRS and YFSETQ. V lost 4 bases to trimming and J lost 4 bases, with 11 bases between them. In nucleotides, the CDR3 is TGCGCCAGCAGCCAGACAGGAGCCTATGGCTACACCTTC. Protein product: CASSQTGAYGYTF. The variable domain in full, with the rest retrieved from reference TRBV5-1 and TRBJ1-2, is KAGVTQTPRYLIKTRGQQVTLSCSPISGHRSVSWYQQTPGQGLQFLFEYFSETQRNKGNFPGRFSGRQFSNSRSEMNVSTLELGDSALYLCASSQTGAYGYTFGSGTRLTVV.

This rearrangement joins TRBV24-1 to TRBJ1-2; D is unclear. CDR1 is KGHDR, CDR2 SFDVKD, per germline. CDR3 size: 13 residues. Trimming removed 3 bases from V and 5 bases from J, with 9 bases in between. The CDR3 nucleotides read TGTGCCACCAGTGATACTAATTCTTATGGCTACACCTTC. As protein: CATSDTNSYGYTF.

There are a few counts of this clone. V is TRBV6-1 and J is TRBJ2-7, with a possible D match to TRBD1 (6 bases). Germline lookup yields CDR1 MNHNS and CDR2 SASEGT. Trimming took off 2 bases at V and 2 bases at J, with 13 bases between the two ends. This CDR3 contains 15 residues. CDR3 region: CASSEYPRDTYEQYF. Here the CDR3 DNA reads TGTGCCAGCAGTGAATACCCCAGGGACACCTACGAGCAGTACTTC.